This T cell receptor (beta chain) was recorded in a study of T-cell reconstitution after alpha-beta-depleted transplantation in children. Researchers prepared the TCRbeta library using unique molecular identifiers, the study reports. TCRdb used MiXCR to reprocess the PCR reads, holding one entry per CDR3 protein. Of about 420,000 distinct CDR3 sequences in the sample, roughly 16% were seen once. General observations from the study: Surviving recipient T cells and thymic progenitors underlay high day-60 TCRbeta diversity in some patients. About two months after transplant, alpha-beta T cells reportedly came from several hundred expanded graft clones. One year after transplant, T-cell counts and diversity came mostly from newly produced T cells.

In its sample, this clonotype was seen a few times. Antigen unknown. Here the sequenced sample was PBMCs, mostly from graft donor cells, taken 360 days after TCRalphabeta/CD19-depleted stem cell transplant. The sequence was obtained from a boy under three years old who had a stem cell transplant for Wiskott-Aldrich syndrome, so the T cells may come from the graft donor.

This CDR3 reads CASFEILGGETQYF. CDR3 DNA: TGTGCCAGCTTTGAGATCCTCGGGGGGGAGACCCAGTACTTC. V gene TRBV5-5 combines with J gene TRBJ2-5; the match to TRBD2 covers 7 bases. This CDR3 is 14 amino acids long. Per the germline V gene, CDR1 is SGHKS and CDR2 is YYEKEE (reference sequence). V trimming: 7 bases; J trimming: 5 bases; junction bases outside the gene matches: 11.